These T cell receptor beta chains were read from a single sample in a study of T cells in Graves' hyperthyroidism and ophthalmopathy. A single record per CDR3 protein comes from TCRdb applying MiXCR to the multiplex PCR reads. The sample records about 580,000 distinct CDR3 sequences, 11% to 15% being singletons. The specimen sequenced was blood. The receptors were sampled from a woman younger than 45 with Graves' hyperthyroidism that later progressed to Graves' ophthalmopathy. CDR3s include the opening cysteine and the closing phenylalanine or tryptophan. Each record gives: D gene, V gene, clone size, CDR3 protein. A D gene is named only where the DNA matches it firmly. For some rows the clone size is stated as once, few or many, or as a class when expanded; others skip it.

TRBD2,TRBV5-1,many,CASSLGLAGAIEQFF
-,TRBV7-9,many,CASSLGGEGAQYF
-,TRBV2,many,CASSARRKAVQETQYF
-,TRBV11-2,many,CASSLSLPDTQYF
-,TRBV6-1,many,CASSSGGTNEQFF
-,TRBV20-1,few,CSARDLGRSSTSEKLFF
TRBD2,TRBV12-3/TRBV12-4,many,CASSFVLREGGPSEETQYF
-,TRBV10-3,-,CAISALPRTNTGELFF
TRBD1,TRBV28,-,CASSLQGAPNSPLHF
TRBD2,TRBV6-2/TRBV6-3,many,CASTRLAVRTDTQYF
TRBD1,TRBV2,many,CASRRGTGSYEQYF
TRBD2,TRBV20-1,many,CSASQAGGRDTQYF
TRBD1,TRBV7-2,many,CASSPGQGAGDTQYF
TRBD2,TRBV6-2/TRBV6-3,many,CASSNLAGGYPSSYNEQFF
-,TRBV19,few,CASSMQGPGANVLTF
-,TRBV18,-,CASSPLIRQDLNEKLFF
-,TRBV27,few,CASKKGPYEQYF
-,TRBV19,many,CASSIRGAEAFF
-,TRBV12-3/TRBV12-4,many,CASSLPTDTDTQYF
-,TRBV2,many,CASSENGRSSYNEQFF
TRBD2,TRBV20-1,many,CSANRDWIGRSYNEQFF
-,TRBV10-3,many,CATQLAVMGSEQYF
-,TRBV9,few,CASSTGRLSYTF
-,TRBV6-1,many,CASSRDSSLNTEAFF
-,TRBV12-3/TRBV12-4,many,CASSSPRSLANYGYTF
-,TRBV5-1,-,CASRVGTPHEQYF
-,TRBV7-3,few,CASSLGGLVQEQFF
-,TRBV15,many,CATSRGYEDDGGELFF
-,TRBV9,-,CASSVVSGSDNEQFF
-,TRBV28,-,CASNSGVSEAFF
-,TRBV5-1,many,CASSLPDSFHGYTF
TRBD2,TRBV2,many,CASTVTSGNEQFF
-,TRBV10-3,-,CAISEGDLAKNIQYF
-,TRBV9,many,CASSKDAGPIFSNQPQHF
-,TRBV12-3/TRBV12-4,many,CASSSPGEQYF
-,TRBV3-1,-,CASSQDLPQAAGLNSPLHF
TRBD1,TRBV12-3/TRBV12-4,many,CASSSGTANNEQFF
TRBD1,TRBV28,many,CASRRGQGLYNEQFF
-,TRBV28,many,CATLGKGVRYTEAFF
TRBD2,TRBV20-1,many,CSARDRELAASTGELFF
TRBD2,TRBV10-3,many,CAISGRLAGLGQFF
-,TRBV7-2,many,CASSLVVGGDPDTQYF
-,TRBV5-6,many,CASSLGGQVRYGYTF
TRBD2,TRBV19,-,CASTGLAGAYNEQFF
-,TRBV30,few,CAWSSYRGTDTQYF